This entry lists 15 T cell receptor beta chains sequenced from one sample in a study of neurological immune-mediated disorders. In TCRdb, the 5' RACE reads were re-called with MiXCR into one record per CDR3 protein. Of 35,000 to 40,000 distinct CDR3 sequences listed, 2.5% are singletons. Sequenced input: PBMCs. These TCRs come from a man aged 45 to 65 with multiple sclerosis.

This clonotype was seen at least ten times. The chain carries TRBV5-1 and TRBJ1-4; perhaps TRBD1 as D (5 bases). Germline CDR1 is SGHRS and CDR2 is YFSETQ. The CDR3 spans 14 residues. Between the trimmed V and J ends, which lost 1 base and 6 bases, there was a span of 10 bases. The CDR3 is CASSLSGPDEKLFF. The CDR3, as DNA: TGCGCCAGCAGCTTGTCAGGGCCTGATGAAAAACTGTTTTTT.

This clonotype was seen repeatedly, ten times or more. This chain joins TRBV4-1 and TRBJ2-5, with unresolved D. Germline CDR1 MGHRA, CDR2 YSYEKL. The CDR3 spans 15 residues. V was trimmed by 4 bases and J by 2 bases, leaving 14 bases between them. This CDR3 is CASSRPGSRQETQYF. CDR3 nucleotide sequence: TGCGCCAGCAGCCGCCCTGGCAGTCGGCAAGAGACCCAGTACTTC.

This clonotype was observed at least ten times. This sequence joins TRBV20-1 and TRBJ1-2, with TRBD1 matching 7 bases. The V and J ends lost 3 bases and 3 bases, in that order; junction bases with no gene match: 4. The CDR3 sequence is 13 residues long. The V gene's germline CDR1 is DFQATT and CDR2 SNEGSKA (reference sequence). The CDR3 is CSARSGGDYGYTF. The CDR3 bases are TGCAGTGCTAGGTCAGGGGGGGACTATGGCTACACCTTC.

By share, this clonotype ranks as medium-sized. The chain uses TRBV7-2 and TRBJ2-7, with 11 bases lining up with TRBD1. V was pared by 5 bases and J by 6 bases, with 6 bases of the junction left unmatched. This CDR3 is built from 14 residues. CDR1 SGHTA and CDR2 FQGNSA come from the germline V gene. CDR3 amino acids: CASSPWTGGAEQYF. CDR3 DNA: TGTGCCAGCAGCCCCTGGACAGGGGGCGCCGAGCAGTACTTC.

In this sample, this clonotype is medium-sized. This chain connects TRBV5-5 to TRBJ1-2; tentative D call: TRBD1 (6 bases). The CDR3 is 15 residues long. The V end was cut by 4 bases, the J end by 4 bases, with 17 bases between. Germline-derived CDR1 and CDR2 are SGHKS and YYEKEE (reference sequence). The CDR3 DNA reads TGTGCCAGCAGCCTACAGGGTTCGGATGTCTATGGCTACACCTTC. Translated, it gives CASSLQGSDVYGYTF.

This clonotype has at least ten counts. The J gene is TRBJ1-2, the V gene TRBV15; D unresolved. CDR1 and CDR2 from the germline V gene are LNHNV and YYDKDF (reference sequence). V lost 0 bases and J lost 7, with 9 bases in between. The CDR3 covers 13 residues. Here the CDR3 reads CATSREGVSGYTF. In DNA form, the CDR3 reads TGTGCCACCAGCAGAGAGGGAGTGAGTGGCTACACCTTC.

This clonotype was seen at least ten times. This rearrangement joins TRBV7-2 to TRBJ1-1; D is perhaps TRBD1 (6 bases). The germline V gene has CDR1 SGHTA and CDR2 FQGNSA. The V end lost 5 bases, the J end lost 5 bases, and 18 bases lay between the germline ends. The CDR3 has 15 amino acids. CDR3 bases: TGTGCCAGCAGCAAAACCCACAGGGAGGGGACTGAAGCTTTCTTT. Its protein product is CASSKTHREGTEAFF.

The V gene is TRBV12-3 or TRBV12-4, the J gene TRBJ2-5; no clear D gene. The CDR3 is 12 residues long. With 7 bases removed from V and 2 bases from J, the gap between germline ends came to 8 bases. The CDR3 protein is CASMGSQETQYF. The CDR3 region has the DNA TGTGCCAGCATGGGCAGTCAAGAGACCCAGTACTTC.

At least ten counts were recorded for this clonotype. The rearrangement joins TRBV15 to TRBJ2-7; D assignment may be TRBD1 or TRBD2 (7 bases each). This CDR3 comprises 15 residues. V was pared by 5 bases and J by 3 bases, with 17 bases between. Germline V lookup: CDR1 LNHNV, CDR2 YYDKDF (reference sequence). The CDR3 region is CATSGGTAGNYEQYF. In nucleotides, the CDR3 is TGTGCCACCAGCGGCGGGACAGCGGGGAACTACGAGCAGTACTTC.

In its sample, this clonotype was seen many times. The chain carries TRBV12-3 or TRBV12-4 and TRBJ1-6; 8 bases agree with TRBD1. There are 14 residues in the CDR3. Unmatched junction bases numbered 4, after V lost 5 bases and J lost 7 bases. The CDR3 sequence: CASSPWDRNSPLHF. The CDR3 region has the DNA TGTGCCAGCAGTCCCTGGGACAGGAATTCACCCCTCCACTTT.

This clonotype was counted ten times or more. The V and J genes are TRBV5-1 and TRBJ2-3; the match to TRBD2 covers 7 bases. The CDR3 runs 17 residues. Per the germline V gene, CDR1 is SGHRS and CDR2 is YFSETQ. The V segment lost 0 bases and the J segment 0 bases; nucleotides outside the gene matches: 7. The CDR3 nucleotides are TGCGCCAGCAGCTTGGCGGCTAGCGGCACTAGCACAGATACGCAGTATTTT. Translation gives CASSLAASGTSTDTQYF.

This clonotype was observed at least ten times. The chain is built from TRBV12-3 or TRBV12-4 and TRBJ1-2, with 7 bases lining up with TRBD1. This CDR3 has 16 amino acids. V trimming: 5 bases; J trimming: 4 bases; junction bases outside the gene matches: 13. The CDR3 spells CASSNQRQGRLYGYTF. The CDR3 DNA reads as TGTGCCAGCAGTAACCAAAGACAGGGAAGGCTCTATGGCTACACCTTC.

There are many counts of this clonotype. The rearrangement joins TRBV12-3 or TRBV12-4 to TRBJ2-5; TRBD1 aligns across 9 bases. J lost 5 bases, V lost 3 bases, and 4 bases had no gene match. The CDR3 is made up of 14 amino acids. In DNA form, the CDR3 reads TGTGCCAGCAGTTTCGGGACAGGGAGGGAGACCCAGTACTTC. Its protein is CASSFGTGRETQYF.

This clonotype has ten or more counts. The J gene is TRBJ2-7, the V gene TRBV29-1; D might be TRBD2 (6 bases). Trimming cost V 4 bases and J 2 bases, with 12 bases left between them. Per the germline V gene, CDR1 is SQVTM and CDR2 is ANQGSEA. The CDR3 runs to 13 residues. CDR3 coding DNA: TGCAGCGTTGCCGGAGGGAGTCCCTACGAGCAGTACTTC. Translating gives CSVAGGSPYEQYF.

The chain employs TRBV20-1 and TRBJ1-1; D is unclear. The CDR3 runs to 13 residues. CDR1 is DFQATT, CDR2 SNEGSKA, per germline (reference sequence). Trimming took off 4 bases at V and 0 bases at J, with 9 bases between the two ends. CDR3 in DNA: TGCAGTGCTAAGGCCCGCATGAACACTGAAGCTTTCTTT. Translated, it gives CSAKARMNTEAFF.